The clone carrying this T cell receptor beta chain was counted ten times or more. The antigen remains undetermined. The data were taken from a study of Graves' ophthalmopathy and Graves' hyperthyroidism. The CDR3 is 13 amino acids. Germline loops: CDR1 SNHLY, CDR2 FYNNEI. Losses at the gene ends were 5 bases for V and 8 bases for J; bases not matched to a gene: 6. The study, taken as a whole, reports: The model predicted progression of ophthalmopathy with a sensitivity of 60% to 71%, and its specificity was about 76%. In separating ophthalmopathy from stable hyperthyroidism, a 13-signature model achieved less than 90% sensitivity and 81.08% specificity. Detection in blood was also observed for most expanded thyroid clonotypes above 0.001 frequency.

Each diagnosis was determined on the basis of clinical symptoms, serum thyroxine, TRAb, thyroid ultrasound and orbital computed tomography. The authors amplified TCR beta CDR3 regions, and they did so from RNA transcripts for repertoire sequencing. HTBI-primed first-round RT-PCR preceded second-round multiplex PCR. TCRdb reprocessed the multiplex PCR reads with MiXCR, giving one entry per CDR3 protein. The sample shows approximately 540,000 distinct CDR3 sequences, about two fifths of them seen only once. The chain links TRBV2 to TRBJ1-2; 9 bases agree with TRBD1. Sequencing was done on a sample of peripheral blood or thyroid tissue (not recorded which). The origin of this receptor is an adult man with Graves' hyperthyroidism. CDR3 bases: TGTGCCAGCAGTCAACAGGGGGCTGGGGGCTACACCTTC. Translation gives CASSQQGAGGYTF.